A single sample is the source of the 16 T cell receptor beta chains below, sequenced in a study of control samples from healthy donors and cancer patients. Only in-frame clones appear in the TCRdb table, and some are missing; sequencing was by immunoSEQ multiplex PCR. The sample contains 150,000 to 180,000 clones, roughly 94% of which appear only once. Sequenced: blood. Receptor source: a middle-aged man in good health.

The V and J genes are TRBV21-1 and TRBJ1-2; the table assigns TRBD1, which was not confirmed against the DNA. TRBV21-1 is tagged as a pseudogene. This CDR3 is 15 amino acids long. DNA of the CDR3: TGTGCCAGCAGCAAAGTCCAGGGGCAATACTATGGCTACACCTTC. Translation gives CASSKVQGQYYGYTF.

The chain is built from TRBV9 and TRBJ2-3; TRBD2 matches at 7 bases. V lost 0 bases and J lost 5; bases outside the gene matches: 6. Germline CDR1 is SGDLS and CDR2 is YYNGEE. This CDR3 contains 15 residues. CDR3 sequence (DNA): TGTGCCAGCAGCGTAGCCGCTAGCGGTATAGATACGCAGTATTTT. This gives the protein CASSVAASGIDTQYF.

The CDR3 is CASSLRDITGELFF. The DNA of the CDR3 is TGCGCCAGCAGCCTACGGGACATCACCGGGGAGCTGTTTTTT. The chain couples TRBV4-1 to TRBJ2-2; possible D gene TRBD1, 6 bases. CDR1 and CDR2 from the germline V gene are MGHRA and YSYEKL. V was shortened by 4 bases and J by 4 bases, with 10 bases between the two germline ends. The CDR3 consists of 14 residues.

This chain links TRBV2 with TRBJ2-2; D remains unclear. The CDR3 has 14 residues. V was clipped by 3 bases and J by 1 base, with 6 bases between them. In germline, CDR1 is SNHLY, CDR2 FYNNEI. The CDR3 DNA reads as TGTGCCAGCAGTGATCGGGTGAACACCGGGGAGCTGTTTTTT. Translating it yields CASSDRVNTGELFF.

The J gene is TRBJ2-3, the V gene TRBV7-9, with a weak D call TRBD1 (5 bases). V lost 5 bases and J 3 bases, leaving 12 bases between the germline ends. Germline CDR1 and CDR2: SEHNR and FQNEAQ (reference sequence). The CDR3 runs to 14 residues. The CDR3 nucleotides read TGTGCCAGCAGCCTGCAGGGATCTACAGATACGCAGTATTTT. It codes for CASSLQGSTDTQYF. Based on the CDR3 plus reference TRBV7-9 and TRBJ2-3, the full variable domain is DTGVSQNPRHKITKRGQNVTFRCDPISEHNRLYWYRQTLGQGPEFLTYFQNEAQLEKSRLLSDRFSAERPKGSFSTLEIQRTEQGDSAMYLCASSLQGSTDTQYFGPGTRLTVL.

The V gene is TRBV2, the J gene TRBJ1-3; 9 nucleotides line up with TRBD1. Germline V lookup: CDR1 SNHLY, CDR2 FYNNEI. The CDR3 contains 15 residues. V lost 10 bases, J lost 1 base, and 8 bases stayed unmatched. As DNA, the CDR3 is TGTGCCATCCCGACAGGGGGTTTATCTGGAAACACCATATATTTT. Its translation: CAIPTGGLSGNTIYF.

The gene calls are TRBV5-6 and TRBJ1-1; no firm D call. Germline V lookup: CDR1 SGHDT, CDR2 YYEEEE. Trimming removed 0 bases from V and 1 base from J, with 10 bases in between. This CDR3 has 15 residues. The CDR3 nucleotides read TGTGCCAGCAGCTTGGCCCCCGGCAGGAACACTGAAGCTTTCTTT. As protein: CASSLAPGRNTEAFF.

This sequence joins TRBV28 and TRBJ1-5; 7 positions agree with TRBD1. CDR1 and CDR2 (germline): MDHEN, SYDVKM. V shed 6 bases and J 4 bases; nucleotides not matched to a gene: 9. This CDR3 is 15 amino acids long. The DNA of the CDR3 is TGTGCCAGCAGATCATGGGACAGCTCGAATCAGCCCCAGCATTTT. Translation gives CASRSWDSSNQPQHF.

The chain is built from TRBV28 and TRBJ1-4, with D possibly being TRBD1 (5 bases). The CDR3 spans 12 residues. The germline V gene has CDR1 MDHEN and CDR2 SYDVKM. Trimming took off 3 bases at V and 15 bases at J, with 14 bases between the two ends. The CDR3 coding sequence is TGTGCCAGCAGTTTTAGGCCGGGAGGGGTGTTTTTT. This encodes CASSFRPGGVFF. Variable domain in full (rest from reference TRBV28 and TRBJ1-4): DVKVTQSSRYLVKRTGEKVFLECVQDMDHENMFWYRQDPGLGLRLIYFSYDVKMKEKGDIPEGYSVSREKKERFSLILESASTNQTSMYLCASSFRPGGVFFGSGTQLSVL.

The V and J genes are TRBV19 and TRBJ1-4; D gene ambiguous. The CDR3 has 15 amino acids. V was clipped by 9 bases and J by 0 bases, with 14 bases between them. CDR1 LNHDA and CDR2 SQIVND come from the germline V gene (reference sequence). CDR3 nucleotide sequence: TGTGCCAGCAAGAGGTCCGGAGCAACTAATGAAAAACTGTTTTTT. It translates to CASKRSGATNEKLFF.

V usage is TRBV5-1 and J usage is TRBJ1-5, with 9 nucleotides matching TRBD1. Germline CDR1 and CDR2: SGHRS and YFSETQ. V was clipped by 5 bases and J by 0 bases; unmatched bases: 18. The CDR3 has 20 residues. In DNA form, the CDR3 reads TGCGCCAGCAGGGGGGGCCGACAGGGGGACTTGCCTTATAGCAATCAGCCCCAGCATTTT. Encoded protein: CASRGGRQGDLPYSNQPQHF.

J is TRBJ1-5 and V is TRBV6-5, with D uncertain. With 6 bases removed from V and 0 bases from J, the gap between germline ends came to 9 bases. The germline V gene has CDR1 MNHEY and CDR2 SVGAGI. This CDR3 has 14 amino acids. The CDR3 region is CASSAATSNQPQHF. The CDR3 region has the DNA TGTGCCAGCAGCGCGGCCACTAGCAATCAGCCCCAGCATTTT.

The chain recombines TRBV5-1 with TRBJ2-1; maybe TRBD1 (5 bases). The V gene's germline CDR1 is SGHRS and CDR2 YFSETQ. V dropped 3 bases and J dropped 7 bases, with 14 bases sitting between them. The CDR3 consists of 14 residues. The CDR3: CASSWGLSENEQFF. The CDR3 DNA reads as TGCGCCAGCAGCTGGGGCCTTTCGGAGAATGAGCAGTTCTTC.

The chain recombines TRBV4-3 with TRBJ2-1, with 11 nucleotides matching TRBD2. The CDR3 contains 18 residues. The germline CDR1 and CDR2 sequences are LGHNA and YSLEER. V trimming: 4 bases; J trimming: 8 bases; junction bases outside the gene matches: 16. The CDR3 nucleotides are TGCGCCAGCAGCCGCGGACGGTATAGCGGGGGGGCCATGGATGAGCAGTTCTTC. This translates into CASSRGRYSGGAMDEQFF.

V usage is TRBV6-5 and J usage is TRBJ2-3; TRBD1 matches at 8 bases. With V trimmed by 6 bases and J by 4 bases, 6 bases remained unmatched. This CDR3 has 14 residues. Germline CDR1 is MNHEY and CDR2 is SVGAGI. The CDR3 DNA sequence: TGTGCCAGCAGACAGGGGGTCTCCCCAGATACGCAGTATTTT. This translates into CASRQGVSPDTQYF.

This clone occurred once. The V call is TRBV7-2, the J call TRBJ1-5; a possible D gene is TRBD1 (5 bases). Germline V CDR1 and CDR2: SGHTA, FQGNSA. V lost 4 bases, J lost 2 bases, and 12 bases lay in between. The CDR3 length is 15 residues. DNA for the CDR3: TGTGCCAGCAGCTCCTCGGTGGGGGGCAATCAGCCCCAGCATTTT. Protein sequence: CASSSSVGGNQPQHF.